This TCR beta chain was sequenced in a study of pediatric ulcerative colitis. Looking at the study overall: Most patients had pancolitis, and two had left-sided colitis. Study-level findings and limits: Blood-rectal clonal overlap within each person was significantly higher in ulcerative colitis patients than controls. Acute severe colitis showed lower rectal diversity from clonal expansions.

Blood was drawn at the time of colonoscopy. Germline values: CDR1 SGDLS, CDR2 YYNGEE. Deletions cut 0 bases from V and 6 bases from J, with 13 bases between. CDR3 length: 15 residues. TCRdb's copy holds only in-frame clones and misses some; the assay was immunoSEQ multiplex PCR. This table has 25,000 to 35,000 clones, around 82% appearing once. This clone showed up just once. Its antigen remains unidentified. The sequenced sample consisted of blood. The chain employs TRBV9 and TRBJ2-1; D might be TRBD1 or TRBD2, each matching 6 bases. This sequence was found in a boy aged 10-17 years with severe ulcerative colitis. The CDR3 region is CASSVAGEVGNEQFF. CDR3 nucleotide sequence: TGTGCCAGCAGCGTAGCAGGGGAGGTTGGCAATGAGCAGTTCTTC.